What follows are 18 T cell receptor beta chains derived from one specimen sequenced in a study of beta chain features in type 1 diabetes. General study results and limits: Type 1 diabetes patients showed a moderate but significant shortening of TCRB CDR3s in all four CD4+ subsets.

TCRB transcripts that were expressed got sequenced, as all of the isolated RNA had been reverse transcribed. The repertoire was sequenced with immunoSEQ multiplex PCR; TCRdb's copy has only in-frame clones and lacks some. The data contain fewer than 450,000 clones, about 13% of them singletons. For these TCRs, the target antigens are not known. Specimen: naive CD4+ T cells from blood. These receptors were taken from a woman aged 18-29 years with type 1 diabetes.

V usage is TRBV29-1 and J usage is TRBJ2-2; TRBD1 matches 9 bases. Per the germline V gene, CDR1 is SQVTM and CDR2 is ANQGSEA. Unmatched junction bases numbered 11, after V lost 4 bases and J lost 5 bases. The CDR3 totals 16 residues. CDR3 loop: CSVVPHGTGMTGELFF. DNA for the CDR3: TGCAGCGTTGTTCCGCATGGGACAGGGATGACCGGGGAGCTGTTTTTT.

This clone was found a few times. The chain couples TRBV29-1 to TRBJ2-7; a possible D gene is TRBD2 (8 bases). The CDR3 loop spans 15 amino acids. V lost 7 bases to trimming and J lost 5 bases, with 24 bases between them. Germline V lookup: CDR1 SQVTM, CDR2 ANQGSEA. The CDR3 coding sequence is TGCAGCGCCAGGGGGAAACGGGAGGGATCCCACGAGCAGTACTTC. This sequence encodes CSARGKREGSHEQYF.

The sample holds a few counts of this clone. The chain links TRBV6-5 to TRBJ2-1; TRBD2 aligns across 11 bases. Trimming took 6 bases from V and 6 from J; bases not matched to a gene: 4. CDR1 and CDR2 (germline): MNHEY, SVGAGI. The CDR3 loop spans 14 amino acids. CDR3 sequence (DNA): TGTGCCAGCAGCATACTAGCGGGAGTCAATGAGCAGTTCTTC. Its protein product is CASSILAGVNEQFF.

The chain recombines TRBV7-2 with TRBJ1-4, with D possibly being TRBD1 (5 bases). V was cut by 0 bases and J by 3 bases, with 11 bases left in between. CDR3 length: 16 amino acids. Germline assignment: CDR1 SGHTA and CDR2 FQGNSA. CDR3 sequence: CASSLALAQANEKLFF. The CDR3 bases are TGTGCCAGCAGCTTAGCTTTGGCACAGGCTAATGAAAAACTGTTTTTT.

The chain has TRBV6-1 and TRBJ2-2; D remains unclear. CDR3 length equals 11 residues. Trimming removed 4 bases from V and 5 bases from J, with 2 bases in between. Germline loops: CDR1 MNHNS, CDR2 SASEGT. The CDR3 DNA follows: TGTGCCAGCAGTGTAACCGGGGAGCTGTTTTTT. Translation: CASSVTGELFF.

In the case of this clone: In the same sample, other DNA sequences code for this CDR3. This rearrangement joins TRBV30 to TRBJ1-5, with TRBD1 as a possible D gene (5 bases). V was clipped by 3 bases and J by 6 bases, with 12 bases between them. The CDR3 contains 13 residues. CDR1 and CDR2 (germline): GTSNPN, SVGIG (reference sequence). The CDR3, as DNA: TGTGCCTGGAGCGGGCAGGGAGGTCAGCCCCAGCATTTT. Translated: CAWSGQGGQPQHF.

The rearrangement uses TRBV19 and TRBJ1-1; D is perhaps TRBD1 (6 bases). The CDR3 is 15 amino acids. V shed 7 bases and J shed 3 bases, with 18 bases lying between them. Germline V lookup: CDR1 LNHDA, CDR2 SQIVND (reference sequence). The CDR3 DNA sequence: TGTGCCAGTACCCCCACAGGACAGTGGTACACTGAAGCTTTCTTT. Protein: CASTPTGQWYTEAFF.

The chain joins TRBV9 to TRBJ2-2; TRBD1 matches 8 bases. CDR1 is SGDLS and CDR2 is YYNGEE in the germline V gene. The CDR3 contains 14 residues. With V trimmed by 6 bases and J by 4 bases, 5 bases remained unmatched. Here the CDR3 reads CASTRQGSTGELFF. CDR3 nucleotide sequence: TGTGCCAGCACCCGACAGGGGAGCACCGGGGAGCTGTTTTTT. Together with reference TRBV9 and TRBJ2-2, the CDR3 gives the full variable domain: DSGVTQTPKHLITATGQRVTLRCSPRSGDLSVYWYQQSLDQGLQFLIQYYNGEERAKGNILERFSAQQFPDLHSELNLSSLELGDSALYFCASTRQGSTGELFFGEGSRLTVL.

The chain carries TRBV19 and TRBJ1-2; tentatively, D is TRBD1 (5 bases). Germline CDR1 and CDR2: LNHDA and SQIVND (reference sequence). The CDR3 length is 14 residues. V lost 5 bases, J lost 3 bases, and 13 bases lay in between. The CDR3 nucleotides read TGTGCCAGTAGTCCCCCGGCAGGGTACTATGGCTACACCTTC. Protein product: CASSPPAGYYGYTF.

The genes are TRBV30 and TRBJ2-3; TRBD2 aligns across 8 bases. This CDR3 has 14 residues. The germline CDR1 and CDR2 sequences are GTSNPN and SVGIG (reference sequence). The V gene end was trimmed by 3 bases and the J gene end by 4 bases; junction bases not matched to a gene: 6. The CDR3 reads CAWSPGRVPDTQYF. Written as DNA, the CDR3 is TGTGCCTGGAGCCCCGGGAGGGTACCAGATACGCAGTATTTT.

This clone was seen a handful of times. V gene TRBV6-6 combines with J gene TRBJ1-2; 12 bases map to TRBD1. The CDR3 length is 15 residues. In germline, CDR1 is MNHNY, CDR2 SVGAGI (reference sequence). The ends lost 5 bases at V and 5 bases at J; junction bases unmatched: 6. The CDR3 spells CASSPGTGGTYGYTF. DNA of the CDR3: TGTGCCAGCAGTCCCGGGACAGGGGGCACGTATGGCTACACCTTC.

This clone was observed a few times. The chain links TRBV10-3 to TRBJ1-1; a possible D gene is TRBD1 (5 bases). The V gene lost 3 bases and the J gene lost 0 bases, with 5 bases spanning the gap. Germline CDR1 and CDR2: ENHRY and SYGVKD. This CDR3 contains 13 residues. In DNA, the CDR3 is TGTGCCATCAGTGAACAGGTGAACACTGAAGCTTTCTTT. Residues: CAISEQVNTEAFF.

The CDR3 DNA reads as TGTGCCAGCAGCTTCACTAGCGGGAGGTTACAAGAGACCCAGTACTTC. The encoded protein is CASSFTSGRLQETQYF. The genes are TRBV11-2 and TRBJ2-5; 12 bases agree with TRBD2. This CDR3 contains 16 residues. CDR1 and CDR2 (germline): SGHAT, FQNNGV. V trimming: 3 bases; J trimming: 2 bases; junction bases outside the gene matches: 4. The entire variable domain, with the rest obtained from reference TRBV11-2 and TRBJ2-5, is as follows: EAGVAQSPRYKIIEKRQSVAFWCNPISGHATLYWYQQILGQGPKLLIQFQNNGVVDDSQLPKDRFSAERLKGVDSTLKIQPAKLEDSAVYLCASSFTSGRLQETQYFGPGTRLLVL.

This clone has just a few counts. The J gene is TRBJ1-1, the V gene TRBV6-5; perhaps TRBD1 as D (5 bases). Germline CDR1 and CDR2: MNHEY and SVGAGI. The CDR3 runs 14 residues. Trimming removed 2 bases at V and 2 bases at J, with 9 bases between. The CDR3 nucleotides read TGTGCCAGCAGTTACGCGCGGGGCAACACTGAAGCTTTCTTT. It translates to CASSYARGNTEAFF.

This chain joins TRBV19 and TRBJ2-5; the match to TRBD2 covers 8 bases. The junction had 8 bases not matched to a gene; V was cut back by 0 bases and J by 5 bases. This CDR3 has 16 residues. Germline CDR1 and CDR2: LNHDA and SQIVND (reference sequence). The CDR3 bases are TGTGCCAGTAGTATAGACCCCACTAGCGGCCCGGAGACCCAGTACTTC. Residues: CASSIDPTSGPETQYF.

The chain carries TRBV7-2 and TRBJ2-1; the match to TRBD2 covers 8 bases. J lost 9 bases, V lost 5 bases, and 12 bases had no gene match. Per germline, CDR1 SGHTA and CDR2 FQGNSA. The CDR3 runs 15 residues. The CDR3 sequence: CASSVSGTSTGEQFF. The CDR3 DNA follows: TGTGCCAGCAGCGTTTCCGGGACTAGTACCGGTGAGCAGTTCTTC.

This clone has only a few counts. This chain uses TRBV7-9 with TRBJ2-7; 7 bases align to TRBD1. The length of the CDR3 is 15 residues. The V gene end was trimmed by 4 bases and the J gene end by 6 bases; junction bases not matched to a gene: 12. Germline CDR1 SEHNR, CDR2 FQNEAQ (reference sequence). For the CDR3, the DNA is TGTGCCAGCAGCTCCCGACAGGGCCTAGAGGGCGAGCAGTACTTC. This gives the protein CASSSRQGLEGEQYF.

This clone was picked up a small number of times. CDR3 amino acids: CASSPHLAVNTGELFF. For the CDR3, the DNA is TGTGCCAGCAGCCCCCACCTAGCGGTGAACACCGGGGAGCTGTTTTTT. This chain links TRBV9 with TRBJ2-2; the match to TRBD2 covers 7 bases. Germline V lookup: CDR1 SGDLS, CDR2 YYNGEE. There are 16 residues in the CDR3. Trimming removed 4 bases from V and 1 base from J; junction bases left unmatched: 7.